The source of this TCR beta chain is a study of blood T cell repertoires in COVID-19. Study overall: Acute-phase and convalescent COVID-19 samples originated in the United States, Italy and Spain. PBMCs, B-cell-depleted T cells, or T cells provided the cDNA or gDNA that made up the material.

The germline V gene encodes CDR1 MGHRA and CDR2 YSYEKL. This CDR3 has 15 amino acids. V gave up 6 bases and J gave up 6 bases; unmatched junction bases: 10. Original handling: It was from reference gene primer amplification that nucleated cell counts were estimated. This table comes from immunoSEQ multiplex PCR, and its TCRdb copy is limited to in-frame clones, with some not included. V, J and clone size derive from that table, while D and trimming were established from the DNA sequence. The repertoire includes 71,000 or so clones, approximately 83% of them detected once, and 28% sits in the top ten.

Sequenced sample: peripheral blood. This TCR derives from a man aged 65 to 79 with acute or convalescent COVID-19. The chain recombines TRBV4-1 with TRBJ2-2; 7 bases fit TRBD2. The DNA of the CDR3 is TGCGCCAGCAGGGGGACGGGAGGCCGTCCCGGGGAGCTGTTTTTT. Its translation: CASRGTGGRPGELFF.